This passage covers 19 T cell receptor beta chains from one sample sequenced in a study of OX40 agonist ivuxolimab in advanced cancers. Data came from immunoSEQ multiplex PCR; TCRdb stores just in-frame clones and leaves some out. The data hold around 50,000 clones, with more than 70% observed a single time. This specimen consisted of CD4+ or CD8+ T cells sorted from blood, obtained in a trial of the OX40 agonist ivuxolimab. The receptors originated from an adult with an advanced solid tumor such as melanoma, head and neck, liver or kidney cancer.

This chain joins TRBV18 and TRBJ2-4; 12 bases agree with TRBD1. V shed 3 bases, J shed 6 bases, and the junction held 6 bases outside the gene matches. This CDR3 has 16 residues. CDR1 KGHSH and CDR2 LQKENI come from the germline V gene. CDR3 sequence (DNA): TGTGCCAGCTCACCGACGGGACAGGGGGCTTTAAACATTCAGTACTTC. Protein product: CASSPTGQGALNIQYF.

The chain links TRBV5-1 to TRBJ2-5; TRBD1 matches 7 bases. This CDR3 spans 11 amino acids. The ends lost 7 bases at V and 7 bases at J; junction bases unmatched: 4. The germline V gene has CDR1 SGHRS and CDR2 YFSETQ. CDR3 bases: TGCGCCAGCTCCAGGGACAGGACCCAGTACTTC. Translation gives CASSRDRTQYF.

V usage is TRBV5-1 and J usage is TRBJ2-5, with a weak D call TRBD1 (5 bases). The J call may be mistaken, given a closer DNA end match to TRBJ2-7. Germline loops: CDR1 SGHRS, CDR2 YFSETQ. This CDR3 comprises 12 residues. The CDR3 DNA reads as TGCGCCAGCAGCTTGTCAGGGAACGAGCAGTACTTC. This codes for CASSLSGNEQYF.

CDR3 region: CASSPRVAGANVLTF. In nucleotides, the CDR3 is TGCGCCAGCAGCCCAAGGGTGGCTGGGGCCAACGTCCTGACTTTC. This rearrangement joins TRBV5-1 to TRBJ2-6; D is ambiguous. CDR3 length equals 15 residues. V shed 4 bases and J shed 2 bases, with 10 bases lying between them. From germline, CDR1 is SGHRS and CDR2 YFSETQ.

The rearrangement joins TRBV6-1 to TRBJ1-6; 7 bases are a match to TRBD1. The length of the CDR3 is 16 residues. The J segment lost 10 bases and the V segment lost 2 bases, leaving 11 bases of the junction unmatched. Germline CDR1 is MNHNS and CDR2 is SASEGT. DNA of the CDR3: TGTGCCAGCAGTGAATCAGAGGGGGCAGGAGGCTCACCCCTCCACTTT. Its protein product is CASSESEGAGGSPLHF.

This rearrangement joins TRBV30 to TRBJ1-2; 7 nucleotides match TRBD1. From germline, CDR1 is GTSNPN and CDR2 SVGIG (reference sequence). The CDR3 totals 14 residues. The V and J ends lost 2 bases and 4 bases, in that order; junction bases with no gene match: 7. CDR3 nucleotides: TGTGCCTGGAGTAGGGCGGCAGGGGGCTATGGCTACACCTTC. Its protein is CAWSRAAGGYGYTF. The whole variable domain, filled in from reference TRBV30 and TRBJ1-2, reads SQTIHQWPATLVQPVGSPLSLECTVEGTSNPNLYWYRQAAGRGLQLLFYSVGIGQISSEVPQNLSASRPQDRQFILSSKKLLLSDSGFYLCAWSRAAGGYGYTFGSGTRLTVV.

The CDR3 here is CASSTRLAGVYEQYF. CDR3 bases: TGTGCCAGTAGTACCAGACTAGCGGGGGTCTACGAGCAGTACTTC. V is TRBV19 and J is TRBJ2-7, with 12 bases matching TRBD2. The CDR3 runs to 15 residues. V lost 4 bases to trimming and J lost 3 bases; unmatched junction nucleotides: 4. The germline V gene encodes CDR1 LNHDA and CDR2 SQIVND (reference sequence).

The chain combines TRBV7-9 with TRBJ2-5; 9 nucleotides agree with TRBD2. Germline loops: CDR1 SEHNR, CDR2 FQNEAQ (reference sequence). The CDR3 sequence is 18 residues long. Unmatched junction bases numbered 21, after V lost 8 bases and J lost 5 bases. Here the CDR3 reads CASRKGLAGNTAGETQYF. CDR3 coding DNA: TGTGCCAGCCGCAAAGGGCTAGCGGGGAACACTGCGGGCGAGACCCAGTACTTC. The full variable domain, in which reference TRBV7-9 and TRBJ2-5 provide the parts outside the CDR3, is DTGVSQNPRHKITKRGQNVTFRCDPISEHNRLYWYRQTLGQGPEFLTYFQNEAQLEKSRLLSDRFSAERPKGSFSTLEIQRTEQGDSAMYLCASRKGLAGNTAGETQYFGPGTRLLVL.

This chain connects TRBV11-2 to TRBJ1-2; D possibly corresponds to TRBD1 (5 bases). Trimming left V 0 bases short and J 2 bases short, with 10 bases between. The germline gives CDR1 SGHAT, CDR2 FQNNGV. CDR3 length: 15 amino acids. The CDR3 region is CASSLEGGTNYGYTF. DNA of the CDR3: TGTGCCAGCAGCTTAGAGGGAGGGACGAACTATGGCTACACCTTC.

The genes are TRBV5-5 and TRBJ1-5; tentatively, D is TRBD1 (5 bases). The CDR3 spans 17 residues. Trimming pared 4 bases from V and 6 bases from J, leaving 23 bases between. From germline, CDR1 is SGHKS and CDR2 YYEKEE (reference sequence). The DNA for the CDR3 is TGTGCCAGCAGCCCAACCTGGGACGACAACAGCGGTCAGCCCCAGCATTTT. Translating it yields CASSPTWDDNSGQPQHF.

This chain uses TRBV11-2 with TRBJ1-5; possibly TRBD1 for D (6 bases). The CDR3 totals 17 residues. The germline gives CDR1 SGHAT, CDR2 FQNNGV. V was cut by 5 bases and J by 4 bases, with 21 bases left in between. CDR3 amino acids: CASSPLGAPGANQPQHF. The CDR3 DNA reads as TGTGCCAGCAGCCCCTTAGGCGCCCCGGGGGCAAATCAGCCCCAGCATTTT.

The CDR3 DNA sequence: TGTGCCAGCAGGCAGGGGGCGCTCACCTACGAGCAGTACTTC. Translated: CASRQGALTYEQYF. The chain links TRBV2 to TRBJ2-7; TRBD1 aligns across 8 bases. This CDR3 is built from 14 residues. Germline CDR1 reads SNHLY; CDR2 reads FYNNEI. With V trimmed by 6 bases and J by 2 bases, 6 bases remained unmatched. The full variable domain, with the rest looked up from reference TRBV2 and TRBJ2-7, is EPEVTQTPSHQVTQMGQEVILRCVPISNHLYFYWYRQILGQKVEFLVSFYNNEISEKSEIFDDQFSVERPDGSNFTLKIRSTKLEDSAMYFCASRQGALTYEQYFGPGTRLTVT.

The chain links TRBV4-1 to TRBJ1-2, with 7 bases aligning to TRBD1. V shed 2 bases and J 2 bases; nucleotides not matched to a gene: 8. CDR3 length: 16 residues. Germline CDR1 is MGHRA and CDR2 is YSYEKL. The DNA for the CDR3 is TGCGCCAGCAGCCAACCTCAGGGGGGCAGAAACTATGGCTACACCTTC. Translating it yields CASSQPQGGRNYGYTF.

The rearrangement links TRBV5-1 to TRBJ1-2; D remains unclear. The CDR3 loop spans 14 amino acids. Germline V gives CDR1 SGHRS, CDR2 YFSETQ. V shed 0 bases and J shed 3 bases, with 9 bases lying between them. The DNA for the CDR3 is TGCGCCAGCAGCTTGGCCCCGGGAGACTATGGCTACACCTTC. Protein: CASSLAPGDYGYTF.

V gene TRBV6-5 combines with J gene TRBJ1-5, with D possibly being TRBD1 (5 bases). The CDR3 length is 13 residues. Trimming took 6 bases from V and 4 from J, leaving 10 bases between them. Germline CDR1 and CDR2: MNHEY and SVGAGI. CDR3 in amino acids: CASSPQVNQPQHF. The DNA for the CDR3 is TGTGCCAGCAGCCCACAGGTTAATCAGCCCCAGCATTTT.

The chain employs TRBV15 and TRBJ2-2; 8 bases align to TRBD2. Germline V gene lookup returns CDR1 LNHNV and CDR2 YYDKDF (reference sequence). The V segment lost 5 bases and the J segment 8 bases; nucleotides outside the gene matches: 13. This CDR3 region has 16 residues. The CDR3 bases are TGTGCCACCAGCGCCCCCTCAGCGGGAGAAAGGGGGGAGCTGTTTTTT. It specifies CATSAPSAGERGELFF.

CDR3 coding DNA: TGTGCCAGCAGCCATAACCCTCAACCGGGCCTCATTAGCGAGCAGTACTTC. Translation gives CASSHNPQPGLISEQYF. The chain joins TRBV7-3 to TRBJ2-7; the D is unclear. Germline V gene sequence: CDR1 SGHTA, CDR2 FQGTGA. CDR3 length equals 17 residues. Trimming removed 5 bases from V and 6 bases from J, with 26 bases in between.

On this clone itself: Other nucleotide sequences in the sample specify the same CDR3. The chain combines TRBV19 with TRBJ2-5, with D possibly being TRBD1 or TRBD2 (5 bases each). Trimming left V 10 bases short and J 5 bases short, with 11 bases between. The germline gives CDR1 LNHDA, CDR2 SQIVND (reference sequence). This CDR3 is 11 amino acids long. The CDR3 loop reads CATRWGETQYF. Here the CDR3 DNA reads TGTGCCACCCGCTGGGGGGAGACCCAGTACTTC.

The DNA of the CDR3 is TGTGCCAGCAGCGTAGGAGGGAGCCAAGAGACCCAGTACTTC. This translates into CASSVGGSQETQYF. The chain has TRBV9 and TRBJ2-5; D might be TRBD2 (5 bases). Germline lookup yields CDR1 SGDLS and CDR2 YYNGEE. V was shortened by 0 bases and J by 1 base, with 7 bases between the two germline ends. The CDR3 has 14 residues. The whole variable domain, filled in from reference TRBV9 and TRBJ2-5, reads DSGVTQTPKHLITATGQRVTLRCSPRSGDLSVYWYQQSLDQGLQFLIQYYNGEERAKGNILERFSAQQFPDLHSELNLSSLELGDSALYFCASSVGGSQETQYFGPGTRLLVL.